The 24 T cell receptor beta chains reported below all come from one sample, sequenced in a study of blood T cell repertoires in COVID-19. TCRdb's copy holds only in-frame clones and misses some; the assay was immunoSEQ multiplex PCR. The table includes around 50,000 clones, less than 85% detected once. The sequenced material came from peripheral blood. The receptors were sampled from a human donor in a cohort sampled during active COVID-19.

The chain is built from TRBV11-1 and TRBJ2-2; 9 bases agree with TRBD2. This CDR3 has 15 residues. Germline values: CDR1 SGHAT, CDR2 FQDESV (reference sequence). V lost 8 bases, J lost 3 bases, and 7 bases stayed unmatched. CDR3 bases: TGTGCCAGCGGCATAGCGGGAGCCTACACCGGGGAGCTGTTTTTT. This gives the protein CASGIAGAYTGELFF.

The chain joins TRBV11-2 to TRBJ1-1; D perhaps matches TRBD1 (5 bases). The germline V gene has CDR1 SGHAT and CDR2 FQNNGV. This CDR3 contains 15 residues. The V end lost 5 bases, the J end lost 0 bases, and 13 bases lay between the germline ends. CDR3 sequence (DNA): TGTGCCAGCAGCCCGAGACAGACTTTGAACACTGAAGCTTTCTTT. Residues: CASSPRQTLNTEAFF.

A single count supports this clone. The V call is TRBV6-5, the J call TRBJ1-1; D ambiguous. CDR1 is MNHEY and CDR2 is SVGAGI in the germline V gene. The CDR3 runs 13 residues. Trimming pared 6 bases from V and 1 base from J, leaving 9 bases between. Here the CDR3 reads CASRRVPNTEAFF. In DNA form, the CDR3 reads TGTGCCAGCAGGCGGGTCCCGAACACTGAAGCTTTCTTT.

The genes are TRBV5-1 and TRBJ1-1, with a tentative D call TRBD1 (5 bases). Trimming took 4 bases from V and 5 from J, leaving 12 bases between them. Looked up from germline, CDR1 is SGHRS and CDR2 is YFSETQ. The CDR3 totals 13 residues. As DNA, the CDR3 is TGCGCCAGCAGCGTCAGGGTAGGAACTGAAGCTTTCTTT. This translates into CASSVRVGTEAFF.

With regard to this clone: Additional DNA sequences in this sample encode the identical CDR3. The chain links TRBV3-1 (or the pseudogene TRBV3-2) to TRBJ2-7, with 7 bases that match TRBD1. The junction had 9 bases not matched to a gene; V was cut back by 4 bases and J by 3 bases. CDR1 LGHDT and CDR2 YNNKEL come from the germline V gene (reference sequence). This CDR3 has 15 amino acids. The CDR3 here is CASSLTTGSLYEQYF. The CDR3 nucleotides are TGTGCCAGCAGCCTAACGACAGGGTCCCTCTACGAGCAGTACTTC.

This chain connects TRBV7-6 to TRBJ1-5; D is unresolved. This CDR3 region has 13 residues. The V end lost 3 bases, the J end lost 3 bases, and 6 bases lay between the germline ends. Germline V gene sequence: CDR1 SGHVS, CDR2 FNYEAQ. In DNA form, the CDR3 reads TGTGCCAGCAGCTTGGCAGACAATCAGCCCCAGCATTTT. This gives the protein CASSLADNQPQHF.

The rearrangement joins TRBV12-3 or TRBV12-4 to TRBJ1-4, with D unclear. This CDR3 comprises 13 residues. The ends were cut back, 3 bases at V and 7 bases at J, with 9 bases in the middle. The CDR3 DNA reads as TGTGCCAGCAGTTTGGGAGGACCTGAAAAACTGTTTTTT. Amino acid sequence: CASSLGGPEKLFF.

This chain connects TRBV5-1 to TRBJ1-2, with unresolved D. Germline V gene lookup returns CDR1 SGHRS and CDR2 YFSETQ. V was cut by 7 bases and J by 9 bases, with 13 bases left in between. This CDR3 is 11 amino acids long. CDR3 residues: CASRDQRSYTF. The CDR3 DNA sequence: TGCGCCAGCCGGGATCAGAGGAGCTACACCTTC. Supplemented by reference TRBV5-1 and TRBJ1-2, the full variable domain reads KAGVTQTPRYLIKTRGQQVTLSCSPISGHRSVSWYQQTPGQGLQFLFEYFSETQRNKGNFPGRFSGRQFSNSRSEMNVSTLELGDSALYLCASRDQRSYTFGSGTRLTVV.

V gene TRBV7-2 combines with J gene TRBJ1-5; D is ambiguous. The CDR3 sequence is 14 residues long. The germline V gene encodes CDR1 SGHTA and CDR2 FQGNSA. Trimming pared 3 bases from V and 6 bases from J, leaving 12 bases between. The CDR3 spells CASSFAGSSQPQHF. DNA for the CDR3: TGTGCCAGCAGCTTTGCTGGGAGTAGTCAGCCCCAGCATTTT. The whole variable domain, filled in from reference TRBV7-2 and TRBJ1-5, reads GAGVSQSPSNKVTEKGKDVELRCDPISGHTALYWYRQSLGQGLEFLIYFQGNSAPDKSGLPSDRFSAERTGGSVSTLTIQRTQQEDSAVYLCASSFAGSSQPQHFGDGTRLSIL.

In its sample, this clone was seen a few times. The rearrangement links TRBV19 to TRBJ2-7, with 8 bases lining up with TRBD2. The CDR3 has 15 residues. J gave up 4 bases and V 3 bases, and 8 bases lay outside the gene matches. CDR1 and CDR2 from the germline V gene are LNHDA and SQIVND (reference sequence). The CDR3 DNA is TGTGCCAGTAGTATCAACGGGGGGGCCGGATACGAGCAGTACTTC. Translating it yields CASSINGGAGYEQYF.

This clone showed up just once. This chain joins TRBV6-1 and TRBJ2-7, with TRBD1 matching over 9 bases. From germline, CDR1 is MNHNS and CDR2 SASEGT. The CDR3 contains 18 residues. The J segment lost 2 bases and the V segment lost 1 base, leaving 12 bases of the junction unmatched. CDR3 loop: CASSEGGVKTGGTYEQYF. The CDR3, as DNA: TGTGCCAGCAGTGAAGGTGGGGTGAAGACAGGGGGTACCTACGAGCAGTACTTC.

This chain connects TRBV19 to TRBJ2-2; possible D gene TRBD1, 6 bases. CDR1 and CDR2 from the germline V gene are LNHDA and SQIVND (reference sequence). V was pared by 7 bases and J by 0 bases, with 9 bases between. There are 14 residues in the CDR3. The CDR3 bases are TGTGCCAGTACAGGGGTGGCGAACACCGGGGAGCTGTTTTTT. Its protein is CASTGVANTGELFF.

This sequence joins TRBV6-5 and TRBJ1-6; D not certain. V shed 0 bases and J shed 4 bases, with 7 bases lying between them. This CDR3 is built from 15 residues. In germline, CDR1 is MNHEY, CDR2 SVGAGI. The CDR3 DNA follows: TGTGCCAGCAGTTACTCTGGCCGATATAATTCACCCCTCCACTTT. Translating gives CASSYSGRYNSPLHF.

This clone was picked up one time. The V call is TRBV5-1, the J call TRBJ1-3, with 7 bases aligning to TRBD1. Trimming removed 1 base from V and 2 bases from J; junction bases left unmatched: 3. In germline, CDR1 is SGHRS, CDR2 YFSETQ. The CDR3 runs 15 residues. In DNA, the CDR3 is TGCGCCAGCAGCTTGACAGGGGATGCTGGAAACACCATATATTTT. This codes for CASSLTGDAGNTIYF.

The chain joins TRBV20-1 to TRBJ2-5; 7 bases align to TRBD2. After removal of 5 bases from V and 10 bases from J, the junction contained 7 bases not matched to a gene. Germline V gene data show CDR1 as DFQATT and CDR2 as SNEGSKA (reference sequence). The CDR3 is made up of 11 amino acids. This CDR3 reads CSALRAGIQYF. CDR3 coding DNA: TGCAGTGCTCTGAGAGCGGGAATCCAGTACTTC.

V is TRBV6-2 or TRBV6-3 and J is TRBJ2-7, with 8 bases aligning to TRBD1. This CDR3 is built from 17 residues. V lost 2 bases to trimming and J lost 0 bases; unmatched junction nucleotides: 9. CDR1 is MNHEY and CDR2 is SVGEGT in the germline V gene. DNA for the CDR3: TGTGCCAGCAGTTACGACGTAGGGACAGGACTCTCCTACGAGCAGTACTTC. This encodes CASSYDVGTGLSYEQYF.

The rearrangement joins TRBV6-2 or TRBV6-3 to TRBJ2-7; D uncertain. V was shortened by 2 bases and J by 4 bases, with 15 bases between the two germline ends. Germline-derived CDR1 and CDR2 are MNHEY and SVGEGT. CDR3 length: 15 residues. The CDR3 coding sequence is TGTGCCAGCAGTTACGGGCCTCGAAGTCCTTACGAGCAGTACTTC. Its translation is CASSYGPRSPYEQYF.

The chain is built from TRBV3-1 (or the pseudogene TRBV3-2) and TRBJ1-3; tentative D call: TRBD1 (6 bases). V lost 0 bases and J lost 0, with 21 bases in between. CDR1 is LGHDT, CDR2 YNNKEL, per germline (reference sequence). The CDR3 spans 20 residues. CDR3 coding DNA: TGTGCCAGCAGCCAAGATGGGGGCAGGGACGGACCGTCCTCTGGAAACACCATATATTTT. It yields the protein CASSQDGGRDGPSSGNTIYF.

The chain carries TRBV30 and TRBJ2-3; TRBD2 matches at 7 bases. Germline V gene sequence: CDR1 GTSNPN, CDR2 SVGIG (reference sequence). Germline trimming cut 0 bases from V and 8 bases from J; bases unmatched to any gene: 5. This CDR3 has 13 residues. The CDR3 region has the DNA TGTGCCTGGAGTGTTGAGCTAGCGGCTACGCAGTATTTT. Translated, it gives CAWSVELAATQYF. Supplemented by reference TRBV30 and TRBJ2-3, the full variable domain reads SQTIHQWPATLVQPVGSPLSLECTVEGTSNPNLYWYRQAAGRGLQLLFYSVGIGQISSEVPQNLSASRPQDRQFILSSKKLLLSDSGFYLCAWSVELAATQYFGPGTRLTVL.

The chain uses TRBV11-3 and TRBJ2-1; 10 bases align to TRBD2. This CDR3 has 16 amino acids. V was pared by 1 base and J by 7 bases, with 7 bases of the junction left unmatched. Germline V gene sequence: CDR1 SGHNT, CDR2 YENEEA. CDR3 amino acids: CASSLGISGGPNEQFF. The CDR3 DNA sequence: TGTGCCAGCAGCTTAGGGATTAGCGGGGGGCCGAATGAGCAGTTCTTC.

This clone was seen many times. The CDR3 DNA is TGTGCCATCCACCCCGGGACAGGGTCGAACACCATATATTTT. This codes for CAIHPGTGSNTIYF. V usage is TRBV6-5 and J usage is TRBJ1-3; TRBD1 matches at 9 bases. Per germline, CDR1 MNHEY and CDR2 SVGAGI. The CDR3 extends over 14 amino acids. Unmatched junction bases numbered 11, after V lost 10 bases and J lost 7 bases.

This sequence joins TRBV6-2 or TRBV6-3 and TRBJ2-7; 11 bases map to TRBD2. Germline V gene lookup returns CDR1 MNHEY and CDR2 SVGEGT. With 4 bases clipped from V and 5 bases from J, the junction kept 4 bases outside the gene matches. The CDR3 runs to 14 residues. The CDR3 here is CASSLAGGPHEQYF. The CDR3 bases are TGTGCCAGCAGTTTAGCGGGGGGGCCCCACGAGCAGTACTTC.

J is TRBJ2-1 and V is TRBV23-1; 7 bases are a match to TRBD1. TRBV23-1 is labeled an ORF, and its function is uncertain. J gave up 0 bases and V 2 bases, and 1 base lay outside the gene matches. This CDR3 is built from 15 residues. CDR3 in DNA: TGCGCCAGCAGTCAAGACAGGGCCTCCTACAATGAGCAGTTCTTC. Encoded protein: CASSQDRASYNEQFF.

The chain combines TRBV5-4 with TRBJ1-2; D unresolved. Trimming took 1 base from V and 0 from J, leaving 7 bases between them. This CDR3 is 14 amino acids long. CDR1 is SGHNT and CDR2 is YYREEE in the germline V gene (reference sequence). The CDR3 DNA sequence: TGTGCCAGCAGCTTGTACAGATCTAACTATGGCTACACCTTC. Translated: CASSLYRSNYGYTF.